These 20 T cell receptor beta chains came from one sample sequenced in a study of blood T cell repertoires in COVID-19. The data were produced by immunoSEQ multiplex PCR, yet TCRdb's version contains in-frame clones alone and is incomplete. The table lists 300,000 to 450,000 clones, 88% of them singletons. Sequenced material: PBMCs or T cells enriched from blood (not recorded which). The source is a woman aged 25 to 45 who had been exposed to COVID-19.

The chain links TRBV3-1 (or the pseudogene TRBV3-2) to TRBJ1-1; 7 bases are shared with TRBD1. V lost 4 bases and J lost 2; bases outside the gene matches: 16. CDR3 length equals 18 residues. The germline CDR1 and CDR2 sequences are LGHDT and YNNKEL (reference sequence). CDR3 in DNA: TGTGCCAGCAGCCGGGGCTGGGTGCCGGGACAGTTAAACACTGAAGCTTTCTTT. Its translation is CASSRGWVPGQLNTEAFF.

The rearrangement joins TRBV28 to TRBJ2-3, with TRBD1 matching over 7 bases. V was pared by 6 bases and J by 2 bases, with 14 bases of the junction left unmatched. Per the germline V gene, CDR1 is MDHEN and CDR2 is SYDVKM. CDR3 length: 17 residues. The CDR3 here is CASRASTWDRFTDTQYF. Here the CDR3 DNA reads TGTGCCAGCAGGGCCTCGACTTGGGACAGATTCACAGATACGCAGTATTTT.

This CDR3 is CASSPRAGVIETQYF. The CDR3 DNA sequence: TGTGCCAGTAGTCCCAGAGCGGGAGTGATAGAGACCCAGTACTTC. The rearrangement joins TRBV19 to TRBJ2-5; TRBD2 matches at 8 bases. Germline V CDR1 and CDR2: LNHDA, SQIVND (reference sequence). The CDR3 is 15 residues long. The ends lost 5 bases at V and 4 bases at J; junction bases unmatched: 9.

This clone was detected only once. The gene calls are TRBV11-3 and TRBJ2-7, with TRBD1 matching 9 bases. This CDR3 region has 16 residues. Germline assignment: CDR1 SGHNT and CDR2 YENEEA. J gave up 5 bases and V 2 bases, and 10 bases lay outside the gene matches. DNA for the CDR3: TGTGCCAGCAGCTTAAGCTGGCAGGGGACAGGGAACGAGCAGTACTTC. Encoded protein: CASSLSWQGTGNEQYF.

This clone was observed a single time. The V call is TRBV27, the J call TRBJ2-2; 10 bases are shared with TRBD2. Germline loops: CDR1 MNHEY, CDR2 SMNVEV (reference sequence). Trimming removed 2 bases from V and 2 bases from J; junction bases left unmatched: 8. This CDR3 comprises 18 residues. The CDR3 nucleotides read TGTGCCAGCAGTTTAGGGTTCACTAGCGGGACAAACACCGGGGAGCTGTTTTTT. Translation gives CASSLGFTSGTNTGELFF.

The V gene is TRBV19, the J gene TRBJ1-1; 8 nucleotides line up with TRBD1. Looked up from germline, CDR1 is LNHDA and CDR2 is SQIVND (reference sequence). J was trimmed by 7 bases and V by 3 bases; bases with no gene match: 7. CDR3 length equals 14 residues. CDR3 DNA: TGTGCCAGTAGTATGACGTGGGACAGGCGTGAAGCTTTCTTT. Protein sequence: CASSMTWDRREAFF.

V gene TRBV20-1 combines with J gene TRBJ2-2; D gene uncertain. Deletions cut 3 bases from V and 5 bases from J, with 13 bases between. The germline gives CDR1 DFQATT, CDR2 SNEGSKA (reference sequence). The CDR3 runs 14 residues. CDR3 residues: CSASILVGTGELFF. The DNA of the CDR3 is TGCAGTGCTAGTATCCTAGTAGGTACCGGGGAGCTGTTTTTT.

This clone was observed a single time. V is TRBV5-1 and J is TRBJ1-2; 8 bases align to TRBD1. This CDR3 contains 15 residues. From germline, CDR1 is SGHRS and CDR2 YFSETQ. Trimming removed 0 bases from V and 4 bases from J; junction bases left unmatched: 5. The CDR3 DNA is TGCGCCAGCAGCTTGGCAGGGGGCTTGAGCTATGGCTACACCTTC. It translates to CASSLAGGLSYGYTF.

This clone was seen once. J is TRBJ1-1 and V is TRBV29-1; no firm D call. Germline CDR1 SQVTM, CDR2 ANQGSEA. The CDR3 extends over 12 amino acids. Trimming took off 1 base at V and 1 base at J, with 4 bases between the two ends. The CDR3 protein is CSVEGANTEAFF. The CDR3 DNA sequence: TGCAGCGTTGAAGGGGCGAACACTGAAGCTTTCTTT.

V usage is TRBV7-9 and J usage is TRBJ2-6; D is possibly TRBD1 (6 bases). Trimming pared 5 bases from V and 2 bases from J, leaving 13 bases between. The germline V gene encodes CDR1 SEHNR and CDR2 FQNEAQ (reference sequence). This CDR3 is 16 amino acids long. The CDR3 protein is CASSLQGPPGANVLTF. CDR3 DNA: TGTGCCAGCAGCCTACAGGGACCCCCTGGGGCCAACGTCCTGACTTTC.

The CDR3 sequence: CASRQGIVPQHF. The CDR3 region has the DNA TGTGCCAGCCGACAGGGGATCGTGCCCCAGCATTTT. The rearrangement links TRBV28 to TRBJ1-5; 8 bases match TRBD1. The germline gives CDR1 MDHEN, CDR2 SYDVKM. The V and J ends lost 8 bases and 9 bases, in that order; junction bases with no gene match: 6. CDR3 length equals 12 residues.

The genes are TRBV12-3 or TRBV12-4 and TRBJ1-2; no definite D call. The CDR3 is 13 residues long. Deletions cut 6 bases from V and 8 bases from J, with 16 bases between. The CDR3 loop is CASSWGGRGGYTF. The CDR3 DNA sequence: TGTGCCAGCAGCTGGGGAGGTCGAGGCGGCTACACCTTC.

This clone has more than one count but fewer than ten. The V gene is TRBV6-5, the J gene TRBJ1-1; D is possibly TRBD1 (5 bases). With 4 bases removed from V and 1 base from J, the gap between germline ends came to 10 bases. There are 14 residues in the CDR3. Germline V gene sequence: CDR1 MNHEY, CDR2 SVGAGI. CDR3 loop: CASSLVGGNTEAFF. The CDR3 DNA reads TGTGCCAGCAGTTTAGTGGGGGGGAACACTGAAGCTTTCTTT.

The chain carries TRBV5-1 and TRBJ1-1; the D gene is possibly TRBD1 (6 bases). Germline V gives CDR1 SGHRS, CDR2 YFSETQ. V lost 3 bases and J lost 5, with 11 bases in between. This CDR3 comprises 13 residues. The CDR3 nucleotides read TGCGCCAGCAGCTCCGGACAGAATACTGAAGCTTTCTTT. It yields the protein CASSSGQNTEAFF.

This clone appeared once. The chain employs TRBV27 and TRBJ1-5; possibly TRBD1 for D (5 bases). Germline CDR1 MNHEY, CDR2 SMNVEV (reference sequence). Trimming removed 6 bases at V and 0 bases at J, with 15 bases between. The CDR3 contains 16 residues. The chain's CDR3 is CASRRGGDYSNQPQHF. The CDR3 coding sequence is TGTGCCAGCAGGCGGGGGGGGGATTATAGCAATCAGCCCCAGCATTTT.

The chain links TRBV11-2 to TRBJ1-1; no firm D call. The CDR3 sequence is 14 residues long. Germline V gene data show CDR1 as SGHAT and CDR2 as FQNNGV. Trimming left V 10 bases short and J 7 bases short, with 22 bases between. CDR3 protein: CANAGVEGTSEAFF. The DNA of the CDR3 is TGTGCCAACGCCGGGGTGGAGGGTACGAGTGAAGCTTTCTTT.

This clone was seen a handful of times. CDR3 bases: TGTGCCATCAGTGCAGGGGAGGGAGAAAAACTGTTTTTT. It yields the protein CAISAGEGEKLFF. This rearrangement joins TRBV10-3 to TRBJ1-4, with D possibly being TRBD1 (6 bases). The CDR3 covers 13 residues. Germline lookup yields CDR1 ENHRY and CDR2 SYGVKD. Trimming took 4 bases from V and 8 from J, leaving 11 bases between them.

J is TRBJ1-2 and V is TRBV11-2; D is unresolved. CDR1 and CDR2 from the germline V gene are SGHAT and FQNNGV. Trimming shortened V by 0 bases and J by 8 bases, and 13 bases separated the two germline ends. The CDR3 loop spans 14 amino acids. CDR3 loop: CASSLDEVGGGYTF. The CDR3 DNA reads TGTGCCAGCAGCTTAGATGAGGTCGGCGGGGGCTACACCTTC.

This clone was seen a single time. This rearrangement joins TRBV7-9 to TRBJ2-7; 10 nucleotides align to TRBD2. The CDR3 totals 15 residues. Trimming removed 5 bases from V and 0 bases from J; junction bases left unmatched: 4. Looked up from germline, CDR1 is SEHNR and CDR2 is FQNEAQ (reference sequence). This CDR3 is CASSVSSGSSYEQYF. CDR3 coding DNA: TGTGCCAGCAGCGTCTCTAGCGGGAGCTCCTACGAGCAGTACTTC.

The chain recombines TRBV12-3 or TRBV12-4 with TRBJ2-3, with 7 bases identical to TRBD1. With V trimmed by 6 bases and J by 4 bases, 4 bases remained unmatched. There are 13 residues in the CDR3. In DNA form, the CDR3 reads TGTGCCAGCAGGAGAGGGGGCGCAGATACGCAGTATTTT. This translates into CASRRGGADTQYF.